The 10 T cell receptor beta chains presented below share a single source sample, sequenced in a study of radiation and T cells in renal cell carcinoma. As to time point: blood 2 weeks post-SBRT. The treatment is: 15 Gy SBRT to primary tumor, nephrectomy 4 weeks later. Libraries were prepared by immunoSEQ multiplex PCR; TCRdb keeps only in-frame clonotypes and omits some of them. The sample holds roughly 150,000 clones, about 91% seen once. The specimen comprised blood, sampled from a patient whose treatment included radiotherapy and nephrectomy. The receptors originated from a woman in her fifties or sixties with renal cell carcinoma.

This chain connects TRBV6-7 to TRBJ2-3; TRBD2 might be the D (6 bases). Being an ORF, TRBV6-7 has a function that is uncertain. V was trimmed by 5 bases and J by 6 bases, leaving 24 bases between them. The CDR3 is made up of 17 amino acids. The CDR3 is CASSPRERSGAWDTQYF. The CDR3 DNA follows: TGTGCCAGCAGTCCCCGGGAGAGGAGCGGTGCATGGGATACGCAGTATTTT.

This chain links TRBV4-1 with TRBJ2-7; 12 nucleotides match TRBD2. This CDR3 has 16 residues. The germline V gene encodes CDR1 MGHRA and CDR2 YSYEKL. The trim removed 1 base at V and 2 bases at J, leaving 3 bases unmatched. The CDR3 DNA sequence: TGCGCCAGCAGCCAAGGCCGACTAGCGGGGGCCTACGAGCAGTACTTC. Residues: CASSQGRLAGAYEQYF.

The chain is built from TRBV7-2 and TRBJ2-1; TRBD1 might be the D (7 bases). Trimming removed 7 bases at V and 6 bases at J, with 19 bases between. Germline loops: CDR1 SGHTA, CDR2 FQGNSA. CDR3 length: 15 residues. CDR3: CASTPSRGRGNEQFF. CDR3 in DNA: TGTGCCAGCACCCCCTCAAGGGGGCGGGGCAATGAGCAGTTCTTC.

The V and J genes are TRBV6-1 and TRBJ2-7; 8 positions match TRBD2. V was pared by 7 bases and J by 5 bases, with 10 bases of the junction left unmatched. This CDR3 contains 14 residues. Germline loops: CDR1 MNHNS, CDR2 SASEGT. The DNA of the CDR3 is TGTGCCAGCACGACAACCGGGGGGGCCCACGAGCAGTACTTC. It is translated as CASTTTGGAHEQYF.

This clone occurred once. The chain has TRBV11-1 and TRBJ2-7, with TRBD2 matching 13 bases. CDR1 and CDR2 from the germline V gene are SGHAT and FQDESV (reference sequence). This CDR3 region has 17 residues. V trimming: 4 bases; J trimming: 2 bases; junction bases outside the gene matches: 8. CDR3: CASSSRLAGGATYEQYF. The CDR3 bases are TGTGCCAGCAGCTCCCGACTAGCGGGGGGCGCTACCTACGAGCAGTACTTC. Full variable domain (outside the CDR3, taken from reference TRBV11-1 and TRBJ2-7): EAEVAQSPRYKITEKSQAVAFWCDPISGHATLYWYRQILGQGPELLVQFQDESVVDDSQLPKDRFSAERLKGVDSTLKIQPAELGDSAMYLCASSSRLAGGATYEQYFGPGTRLTVT.

The chain couples TRBV6-1 to TRBJ2-7, with D hard to call. V lost 3 bases and J lost 2, with 11 bases in between. Germline lookup yields CDR1 MNHNS and CDR2 SASEGT. The CDR3 spans 14 residues. As DNA, the CDR3 is TGTGCCAGCAGTGATCCGTTCGGAACCTACGAGCAGTACTTC. This encodes CASSDPFGTYEQYF.

V gene TRBV5-1 combines with J gene TRBJ2-3, with 7 bases aligning to TRBD2. Losses at the gene ends were 3 bases for V and 2 bases for J; bases not matched to a gene: 12. Germline values: CDR1 SGHRS, CDR2 YFSETQ. The CDR3 is 17 residues long. The CDR3 bases are TGCGCCAGCAGCTCCCTTCCGAGGAGCGGGGACACAGATACGCAGTATTTT. Translated, it gives CASSSLPRSGDTDTQYF.

This chain links TRBV11-2 with TRBJ2-7, with D unclear. V was trimmed by 1 base and J by 9 bases, leaving 13 bases between them. The CDR3 has 13 amino acids. Germline CDR1 and CDR2: SGHAT and FQNNGV. In nucleotides, the CDR3 is TGTGCCAGCAGCTTAGCCCCCGTCGAGAGGCAGTACTTC. It encodes CASSLAPVERQYF.

The CDR3: CAGGESAYGYTF. The CDR3 coding sequence is TGTGCCGGAGGCGAGAGTGCCTATGGCTACACCTTC. The chain uses TRBV7-8 and TRBJ1-2; D gene uncertain. Germline V gene data show CDR1 as SGHVS and CDR2 as FQNEAQ. The CDR3 runs to 12 residues. Between the trimmed V and J ends, which lost 11 bases and 4 bases, there was a span of 14 bases.

The chain has TRBV9 and TRBJ1-2; TRBD1 is a possible D gene (6 bases). Germline V gene sequence: CDR1 SGDLS, CDR2 YYNGEE. CDR3 length equals 15 residues. Between the trimmed V and J ends, which lost 4 bases and 0 bases, there was a span of 13 bases. CDR3 in DNA: TGTGCCAGCAGCTTAGTGGGGGCGGCTAACTATGGCTACACCTTC. This encodes CASSLVGAANYGYTF.